One T cell receptor beta chain is described in this entry. Its antigen is not known. Each sample had 9 x 10^4 or so TCR templates assayed. Method: immunoSEQ multiplex PCR; TCRdb's copy keeps in-frame clones and lacks some. The data contain more than 45,000 clones, 90% to 95% of them singletons. Germline CDR1 and CDR2: SGHVS and FQNEAQ. The CDR3 is 14 residues long. V shed 5 bases and J shed 1 base, with 8 bases lying between them. These data are taken from a study of siplizumab effects on memory and regulatory T cells. Broader study findings: The authors mapped only a minor fraction of alloreactive clones to unstimulated subsets. Roughly 75-95% of dividing CD4+ or CD8+ clones were without an attributable naive or memory phenotype. Siplizumab significantly reduced alloreactive sequences traceable to unstimulated CD4+ memory cells.

Material for sequencing was CD8+ T cells sorted from blood. The rearrangement joins TRBV7-8 to TRBJ2-2, with D possibly being TRBD1 (6 bases). The origin of this receptor is a human donor in good health. The CDR3 DNA reads as TGTGCCAGCAGCAAAGGGGGGAACACCGGGGAGCTGTTTTTT. Translated, it gives CASSKGGNTGELFF.